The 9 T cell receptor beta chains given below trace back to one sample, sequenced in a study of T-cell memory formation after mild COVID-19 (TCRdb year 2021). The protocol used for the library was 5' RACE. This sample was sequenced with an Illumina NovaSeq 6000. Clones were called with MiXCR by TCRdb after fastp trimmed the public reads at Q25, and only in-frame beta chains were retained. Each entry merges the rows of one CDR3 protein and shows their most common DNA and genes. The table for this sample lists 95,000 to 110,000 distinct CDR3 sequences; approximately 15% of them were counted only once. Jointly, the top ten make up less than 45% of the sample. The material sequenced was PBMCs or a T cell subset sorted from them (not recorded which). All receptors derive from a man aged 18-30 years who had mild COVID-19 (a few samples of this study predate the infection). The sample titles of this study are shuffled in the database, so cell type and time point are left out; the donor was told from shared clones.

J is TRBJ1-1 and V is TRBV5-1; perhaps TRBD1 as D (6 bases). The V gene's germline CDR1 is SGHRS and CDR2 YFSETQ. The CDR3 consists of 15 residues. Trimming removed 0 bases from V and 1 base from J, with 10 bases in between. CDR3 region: CASSLVGGRNTEAFF. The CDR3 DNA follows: TGCGCCAGCAGCTTGGTCGGGGGGCGGAACACTGAAGCTTTCTTT.

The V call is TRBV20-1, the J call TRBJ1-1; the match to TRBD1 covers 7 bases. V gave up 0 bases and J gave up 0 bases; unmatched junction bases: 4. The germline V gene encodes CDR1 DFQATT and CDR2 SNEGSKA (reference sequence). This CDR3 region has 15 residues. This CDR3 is CSARDFRGMNTEAFF. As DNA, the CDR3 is TGCAGTGCTAGAGACTTCAGGGGGATGAACACTGAAGCTTTCTTT.

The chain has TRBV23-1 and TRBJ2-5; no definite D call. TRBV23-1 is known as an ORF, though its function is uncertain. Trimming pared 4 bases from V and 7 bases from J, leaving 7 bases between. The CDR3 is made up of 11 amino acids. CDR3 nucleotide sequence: TGCGCCAGCAGTCCAGGTTGGACCCAGTACTTC. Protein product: CASSPGWTQYF.

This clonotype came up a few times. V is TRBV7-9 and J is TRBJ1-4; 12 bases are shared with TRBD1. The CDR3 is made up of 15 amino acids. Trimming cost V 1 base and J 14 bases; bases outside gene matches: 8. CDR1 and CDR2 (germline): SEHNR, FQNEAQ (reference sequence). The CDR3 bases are TGTGCCAGCAGCTTAGTGGGACAGGGGGCGCCGGTGCTGTTTTTT. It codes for CASSLVGQGAPVLFF. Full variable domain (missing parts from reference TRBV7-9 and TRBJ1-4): DTGVSQNPRHKITKRGQNVTFRCDPISEHNRLYWYRQTLGQGPEFLTYFQNEAQLEKSRLLSDRFSAERPKGSFSTLEIQRTEQGDSAMYLCASSLVGQGAPVLFFGSGTQLSVL.

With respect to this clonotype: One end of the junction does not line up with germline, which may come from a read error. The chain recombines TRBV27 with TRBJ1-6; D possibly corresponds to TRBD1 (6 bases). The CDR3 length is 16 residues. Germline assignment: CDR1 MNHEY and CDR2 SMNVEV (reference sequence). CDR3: CASGLREGEYNSPLHF. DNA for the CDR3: TGTGCCAGCGGTTTGCGGGAGGGGGAATATAATTCACCCCTCCACTTT.

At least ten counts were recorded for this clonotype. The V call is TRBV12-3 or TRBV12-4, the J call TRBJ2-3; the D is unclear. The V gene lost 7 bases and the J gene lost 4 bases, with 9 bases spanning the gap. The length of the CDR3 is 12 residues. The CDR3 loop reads CASTLSSDTQYF. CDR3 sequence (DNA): TGTGCCAGCACCCTCAGTTCAGATACGCAGTATTTT.

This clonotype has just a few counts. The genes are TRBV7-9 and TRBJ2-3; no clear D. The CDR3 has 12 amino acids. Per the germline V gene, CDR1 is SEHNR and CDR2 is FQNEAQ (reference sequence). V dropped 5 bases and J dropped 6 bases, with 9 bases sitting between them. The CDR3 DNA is TGTGCCAGCAGCGCAACTTGGGATACGCAGTATTTT. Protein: CASSATWDTQYF.

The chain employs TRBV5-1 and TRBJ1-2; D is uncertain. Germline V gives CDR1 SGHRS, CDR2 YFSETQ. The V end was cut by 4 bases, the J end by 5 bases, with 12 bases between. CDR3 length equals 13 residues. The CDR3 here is CASSNVPLYGYTF. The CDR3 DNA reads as TGCGCCAGCAGCAACGTCCCGCTTTATGGCTACACCTTC.

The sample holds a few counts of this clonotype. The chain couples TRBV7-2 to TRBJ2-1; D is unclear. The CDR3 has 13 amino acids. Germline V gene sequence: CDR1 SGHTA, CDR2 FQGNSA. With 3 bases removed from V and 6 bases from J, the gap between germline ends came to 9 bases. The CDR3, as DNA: TGTGCCAGCAGCTTCTCCTTGAGCAATGAGCAGTTCTTC. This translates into CASSFSLSNEQFF.